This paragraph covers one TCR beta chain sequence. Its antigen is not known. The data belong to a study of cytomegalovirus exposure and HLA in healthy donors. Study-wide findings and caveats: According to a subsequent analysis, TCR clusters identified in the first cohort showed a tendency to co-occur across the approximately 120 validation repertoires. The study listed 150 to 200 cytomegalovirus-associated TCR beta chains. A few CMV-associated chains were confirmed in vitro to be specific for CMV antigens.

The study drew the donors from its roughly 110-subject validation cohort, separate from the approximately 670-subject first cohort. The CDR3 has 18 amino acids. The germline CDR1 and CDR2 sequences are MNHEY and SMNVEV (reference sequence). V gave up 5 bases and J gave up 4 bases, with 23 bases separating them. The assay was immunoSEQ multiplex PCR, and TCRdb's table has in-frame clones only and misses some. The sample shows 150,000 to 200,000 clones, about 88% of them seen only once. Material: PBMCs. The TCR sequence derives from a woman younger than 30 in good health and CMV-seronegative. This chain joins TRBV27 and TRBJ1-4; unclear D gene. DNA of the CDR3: TGTGCCAGCAGTAGGAGGGTACCCGAGCCACGCCGTAATGAAAAACTGTTTTTT. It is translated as CASSRRVPEPRRNEKLFF.